Following are 2 T cell receptor beta chains from one sample sequenced in a study of blood T cell repertoires in COVID-19. The protocol was immunoSEQ multiplex PCR, while the TCRdb copy is restricted to in-frame clones and leaves out a portion. The sample carries about 200,000 clones, 75% to 90% recorded once. The source material was PBMCs or T cells enriched from blood (not recorded which). These receptors came from a man aged 35 to 55 who had recovered from COVID-19.

The chain employs TRBV4-1 and TRBJ2-1; maybe TRBD1 (5 bases). V lost 1 base and J lost 0, with 10 bases in between. The CDR3 consists of 16 residues. CDR1 and CDR2 (germline): MGHRA, YSYEKL. CDR3 amino acids: CASSQGQSSSYNEQFF. The CDR3 DNA reads as TGCGCCAGCAGCCAAGGACAGTCGAGCTCCTACAATGAGCAGTTCTTC.

In regard to this clone: One end of the junction is discordant with germline, which a read error may explain. The chain couples TRBV18 to TRBJ1-2; a weak D match, TRBD1 (6 bases). The CDR3 totals 16 residues. Germline CDR1 and CDR2: KGHSH and LQKENI. CDR3 region: CASSPLTGPSEYGYTF. The CDR3 nucleotides read TGTGCCAGCTCTCCACTTACAGGGCCGTCCGAATATGGCTACACCTTC. The full variable domain, in which reference TRBV18 and TRBJ1-2 provide the parts outside the CDR3, is NAGVMQNPRHLVRRRGQEARLRCSPMKGHSHVYWYRQLPEEGLKFMVYLQKENIIDESGMPKERFSAEFPKEGPSILRIQQVVRGDSAAYFCASSPLTGPSEYGYTFGSGTRLTVV.